This T cell receptor beta chain was obtained from a study of cytomegalovirus exposure and HLA in healthy donors. Study-wide results and limits: The authors considered a cluster of highly shared sequence variants likely to be a sequencing artifact.

On this clone itself: The antigen is unknown.

Germline CDR1 reads SGHRS; CDR2 reads YFSETQ. The length of the CDR3 is 11 residues. V was cut by 2 bases and J by 5 bases, with 3 bases left in between. Primers included in the PCR were 60 Vbeta and 13 Jbeta primers. The method was immunoSEQ multiplex PCR; TCRdb's version includes in-frame clones alone and lacks a portion of them. The sample lists more than 150,000 clones, roughly 88% occurring once. The receptor was isolated from a girl aged 2-15 years in good health and CMV-seropositive. Material: PBMCs. The chain couples TRBV5-1 to TRBJ2-3; no firm D call. CDR3 sequence reads: CASSFQDTQYF. CDR3 bases: TGCGCCAGCAGCTTTCAAGATACGCAGTATTTT. The variable domain in full, completed from reference TRBV5-1 and TRBJ2-3, reads KAGVTQTPRYLIKTRGQQVTLSCSPISGHRSVSWYQQTPGQGLQFLFEYFSETQRNKGNFPGRFSGRQFSNSRSEMNVSTLELGDSALYLCASSFQDTQYFGPGTRLTVL.